The 17 T cell receptor beta chains in this list originate from one sample, sequenced in a study of tumor-infiltrating lymphocytes in localized non-small cell lung cancer. Profiling relied on immunoSEQ multiplex PCR, and the TCRdb table lists in-frame clones only, not all of them. The table has 9,200 or so clones, approximately 82% seen once. The specimen sequenced was uninvolved lung tissue not adjacent to the tumor. The receptors derive from a human donor with non-small cell lung cancer.

V gene TRBV10-2 combines with J gene TRBJ2-7; D remains ambiguous. Trimming left V 5 bases short and J 6 bases short, with 14 bases between. The germline V gene has CDR1 WSHSY and CDR2 SAAADI. This CDR3 is 13 amino acids long. This chain's CDR3 is CASSLGLGREQYF. The CDR3 DNA reads as TGCGCCAGCAGTCTGGGTTTGGGTCGCGAGCAGTACTTC.

This rearrangement joins TRBV5-1 to TRBJ2-7; D possibly corresponds to TRBD2 (6 bases). Germline V lookup: CDR1 SGHRS, CDR2 YFSETQ. Trimming cost V 5 bases and J 0 bases, with 24 bases left between them. This CDR3 has 18 amino acids. The CDR3 DNA is TGCGCCAGCAGTTGGGGGTGGGGAGGCGACCTGAGCTCCTACGAGCAGTACTTC. It translates to CASSWGWGGDLSSYEQYF.

This clone was found a few times. The chain is built from TRBV6-1 and TRBJ2-5; possibly TRBD1 or TRBD2 for D (5 bases each). Trimming left V 4 bases short and J 2 bases short, with 8 bases between. Looked up from germline, CDR1 is MNHNS and CDR2 is SASEGT. This CDR3 is built from 13 residues. The CDR3: CASSVGEQETQYF. CDR3 DNA: TGTGCCAGCAGTGTGGGGGAACAAGAGACCCAGTACTTC.

The gene calls are TRBV7-8 and TRBJ1-2; 9 nucleotides align to TRBD1. V lost 3 bases and J lost 4; bases outside the gene matches: 12. The CDR3 has 17 amino acids. Looked up from germline, CDR1 is SGHVS and CDR2 is FQNEAQ. CDR3: CASSFNLGQGFSYGYTF. CDR3 bases: TGTGCCAGCAGCTTTAATTTGGGACAGGGATTCTCCTATGGCTACACCTTC.

V is TRBV6-1 and J is TRBJ2-3, with 9 bases fitting TRBD2. With V trimmed by 1 base and J by 2 bases, 1 base remained unmatched. Germline V gene sequence: CDR1 MNHNS, CDR2 SASEGT. CDR3 size: 15 residues. CDR3: CASSEERGATDTQYF. DNA for the CDR3: TGTGCCAGCAGTGAAGAGCGGGGGGCCACAGATACGCAGTATTTT.

This chain links TRBV12-5 with TRBJ2-2, with D uncertain. CDR1 LGHNT and CDR2 FRNRAP come from the germline V gene. Trimming stripped 4 bases from V and 8 bases from J, with 2 bases between. The CDR3 sequence is 10 residues long. CDR3 in DNA: TGTGCTAGTGGTTCAGGGGAGCTGTTTTTT. Translation gives CASGSGELFF.

The chain employs TRBV7-6 and TRBJ2-7; 8 nucleotides match TRBD2. Germline CDR1 is SGHVS and CDR2 is FNYEAQ. The V gene end was trimmed by 6 bases and the J gene end by 3 bases; junction bases not matched to a gene: 1. The CDR3 is 12 residues long. CDR3 coding DNA: TGTGCCAGCAGTCGGGGGGGCTACGAGCAGTACTTC. It translates to CASSRGGYEQYF.

CDR3 region: CASSLGGASTEAFF. CDR3 bases: TGTGCCAGCAGCTTAGGGGGGGCGAGCACTGAAGCTTTCTTT. The gene calls are TRBV7-9 and TRBJ1-1; tentative D call: TRBD1 (6 bases). Trimming cost V 1 base and J 4 bases, with 10 bases left between them. CDR3 size: 14 residues. Germline V gene sequence: CDR1 SEHNR, CDR2 FQNEAQ (reference sequence). The complete variable domain, with remaining parts taken from reference TRBV7-9 and TRBJ1-1, reads DTGVSQNPRHKITKRGQNVTFRCDPISEHNRLYWYRQTLGQGPEFLTYFQNEAQLEKSRLLSDRFSAERPKGSFSTLEIQRTEQGDSAMYLCASSLGGASTEAFFGQGTRLTVV.

The chain recombines TRBV21-1 with TRBJ1-5; TRBD1 was called by the table and not checked on the DNA. TRBV21-1 is termed a pseudogene. CDR3 size: 15 residues. The DNA for the CDR3 is TGTGCCAGCAGACCGAGGACAGGGGTCAATCAGCCCCAGCATTTT. Amino acid sequence: CASRPRTGVNQPQHF.

This chain connects TRBV28 to TRBJ2-7; tentative D call: TRBD2 (5 bases). Trimming pared 3 bases from V and 5 bases from J, leaving 14 bases between. The CDR3 length is 14 residues. Germline V gene lookup returns CDR1 MDHEN and CDR2 SYDVKM. CDR3 in amino acids: CASSFLGRSHEQYF. DNA for the CDR3: TGTGCCAGCAGTTTCCTGGGGAGATCCCACGAGCAGTACTTC.

This clone came up a few times. The chain links TRBV29-1 to TRBJ2-5, with D possibly being TRBD1 (6 bases). From germline, CDR1 is SQVTM and CDR2 ANQGSEA. Trimming took 2 bases from V and 3 from J, leaving 7 bases between them. The CDR3 totals 12 residues. CDR3 DNA sequence: TGCAGCGTTGAAAACAGGGAAGAGACCCAGTACTTC. Translation: CSVENREETQYF.

The chain employs TRBV7-9 and TRBJ1-5; 9 positions agree with TRBD1. Trimming took 1 base from V and 2 from J; bases not matched to a gene: 3. The CDR3 extends over 16 amino acids. Germline V gene sequence: CDR1 SEHNR, CDR2 FQNEAQ (reference sequence). CDR3 amino acids: CASSLGWDRGNQPQHF. CDR3 coding DNA: TGTGCCAGCAGCTTAGGATGGGACAGGGGCAATCAGCCCCAGCATTTT.

The V gene is TRBV25-1, the J gene TRBJ2-1; D remains unclear. Trimming took 5 bases from V and 0 from J, leaving 17 bases between them. Germline-derived CDR1 and CDR2 are MGHDK and SYGVNS. The CDR3 is 17 residues long. Written as DNA, the CDR3 is TGTGCCAGCAGTCAAAAGGAAGGAATGAGCTCCTACAATGAGCAGTTCTTC. It is translated as CASSQKEGMSSYNEQFF.

This clone occurred once. The chain is built from TRBV28 and TRBJ2-7; weak D call: TRBD1 (6 bases). The germline V gene has CDR1 MDHEN and CDR2 SYDVKM. V was pared by 2 bases and J by 2 bases, with 10 bases between. The CDR3 length is 14 residues. The CDR3 sequence: CASSLRAGAYEQYF. The CDR3 DNA follows: TGTGCCAGCAGTTTAAGGGCAGGGGCCTACGAGCAGTACTTC.

The V gene is TRBV7-8, the J gene TRBJ2-7; 9 bases line up with TRBD2. CDR3 size: 16 residues. J gave up 1 base and V 1 base, and 5 bases lay outside the gene matches. Germline loops: CDR1 SGHVS, CDR2 FQNEAQ. This CDR3 is CASSLGGLAGSYEQYF. The CDR3, as DNA: TGTGCCAGCAGCTTAGGGGGACTAGCCGGGTCCTACGAGCAGTACTTC.

The V call is TRBV4-3, the J call TRBJ2-3; 9 nucleotides agree with TRBD2. The J segment lost 3 bases and the V segment lost 0 bases, leaving 7 bases of the junction unmatched. The CDR3 has 17 residues. Germline values: CDR1 LGHNA, CDR2 YSLEER. CDR3 sequence reads: CASSQDKREVETDTQYF. For the CDR3, the DNA is TGCGCCAGCAGCCAAGATAAGCGGGAGGTGGAGACAGATACGCAGTATTTT.

CDR3 amino acids: CASSEGWGTEAFF. In nucleotides, the CDR3 is TGTGCCAGCAGTGAGGGGTGGGGAACTGAAGCTTTCTTT. The V gene is TRBV2, the J gene TRBJ1-1; unclear D gene. V lost 3 bases to trimming and J lost 5 bases, with 10 bases between them. The germline CDR1 and CDR2 sequences are SNHLY and FYNNEI. The CDR3 totals 13 residues.